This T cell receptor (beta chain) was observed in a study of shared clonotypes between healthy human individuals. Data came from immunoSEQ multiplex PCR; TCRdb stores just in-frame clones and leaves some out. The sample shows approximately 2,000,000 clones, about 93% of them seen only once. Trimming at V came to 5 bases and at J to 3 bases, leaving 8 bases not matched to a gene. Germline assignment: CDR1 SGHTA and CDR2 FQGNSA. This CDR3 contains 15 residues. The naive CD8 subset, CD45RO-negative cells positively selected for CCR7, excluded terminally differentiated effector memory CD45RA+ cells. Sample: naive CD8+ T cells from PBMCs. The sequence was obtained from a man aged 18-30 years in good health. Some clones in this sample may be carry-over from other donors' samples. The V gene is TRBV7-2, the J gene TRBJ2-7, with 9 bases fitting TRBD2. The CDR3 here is CASSESSGIIYEQYF. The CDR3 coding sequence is TGTGCCAGCAGCGAGTCTAGCGGGATTATCTACGAGCAGTACTTC.